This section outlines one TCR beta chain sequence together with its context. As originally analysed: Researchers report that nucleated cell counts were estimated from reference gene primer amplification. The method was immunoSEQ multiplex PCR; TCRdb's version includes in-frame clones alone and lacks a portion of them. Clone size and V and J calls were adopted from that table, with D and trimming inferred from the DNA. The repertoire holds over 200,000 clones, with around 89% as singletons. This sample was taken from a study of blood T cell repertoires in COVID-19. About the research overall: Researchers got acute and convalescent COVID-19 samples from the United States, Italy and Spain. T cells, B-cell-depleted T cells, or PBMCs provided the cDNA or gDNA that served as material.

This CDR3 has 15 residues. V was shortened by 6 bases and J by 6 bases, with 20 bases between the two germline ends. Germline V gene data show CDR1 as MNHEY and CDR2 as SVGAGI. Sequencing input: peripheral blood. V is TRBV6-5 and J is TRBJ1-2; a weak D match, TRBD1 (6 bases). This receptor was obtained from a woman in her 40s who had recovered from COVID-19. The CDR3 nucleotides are TGTGCCAGCAGCCTAGGGGGACCCGGCCTAGATGGCTACACCTTC. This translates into CASSLGGPGLDGYTF.